A single T cell receptor beta chain is shown here with its context. Its specificity is unknown. The germline V gene encodes CDR1 MNHEY and CDR2 SMNVEV (reference sequence). The CDR3 runs to 14 residues. With V trimmed by 3 bases and J by 7 bases, 6 bases remained unmatched. This sample is drawn from a study of cytomegalovirus exposure and HLA in healthy donors. Study-wide findings and caveats: Listed as cytomegalovirus-associated were 150 to 200 TCR beta chains. Many donors carried some public TCRs, although rarity characterized most TCR sequences.

The method was immunoSEQ multiplex PCR; TCRdb's version includes in-frame clones alone and lacks a portion of them. The repertoire includes over 200,000 clones, about nine tenths of them detected once, and about 2% sits in the top ten. Source material: PBMCs. The chain recombines TRBV27 with TRBJ1-5; the match to TRBD1 covers 7 bases. The TCR originated in a woman under 30 in good health and CMV-seropositive. The CDR3 DNA is TGTGCCAGCAGTTTTGACAGGGTCAGCCAGCCCCAGCATTTT. Translated, it gives CASSFDRVSQPQHF.